This T cell receptor (beta chain) was observed in a study of T cells in Graves' hyperthyroidism and ophthalmopathy. Diagnoses were established using clinical symptoms, serum thyroxine and TRAb, thyroid ultrasound and orbital computed tomography. TCR beta CDR3 sequences were amplified from RNA transcripts. HTBI primers drove first-round RT-PCR of the TCR CDR3. Each CDR3 protein is one row after TCRdb ran MiXCR on the multiplex PCR reads. Of 640,000 or so distinct CDR3 sequences detected, approximately 15% appear once; the ten largest clones hold 6.5% to 9%. Germline V gives CDR1 MDHEN, CDR2 SYDVKM. The CDR3 extends over 15 amino acids. J gave up 10 bases and V 5 bases, and 12 bases lay outside the gene matches. This clonotype was picked up many times.

This TCR came from a woman aged 18 to 35 with Graves' ophthalmopathy. The genes are TRBV28 and TRBJ2-1; 9 positions match TRBD2. Sequenced material: blood. This chain's CDR3 is CASSGWREGRREQFF. The CDR3 region has the DNA TGTGCCAGCAGTGGGTGGCGGGAGGGCCGTCGGGAGCAGTTCTTC.